This TCR beta chain came from a study of blood T cells in healthy people across ages. Next came a second PCR, run for about 6 to 12 cycles, which used a sample-barcoded 5' primer along with a J-beta primer mix. TCRdb itself ran the 5' RACE reads through MiXCR, one entry per CDR3 protein. This table has 1.4 million or so distinct CDR3 sequences, roughly two fifths appearing once. Note on this clonotype: Its antigen is as yet unknown.

There are 12 residues in the CDR3. J lost 15 bases, V lost 2 bases, and 3 bases had no gene match. Germline assignment: CDR1 MNHEY and CDR2 SMNVEV (reference sequence). Investigators took approximately 10 milliliters of peripheral blood from every donor. Notes on the study in general: TCR beta diversity, measured per million T cells, fell in a roughly linear way with age. Unsorted PBMCs blocked a conclusive comparison of naive and antigen-experienced cells.

Sequencing was performed on blood. The V and J genes are TRBV27 and TRBJ2-1; 11 nucleotides line up with TRBD2. The sequence derives from a woman aged 18-30 years in good health. CDR3 protein: CASSLVAGGLFF. CDR3 in DNA: TGTGCCAGCAGTTTAGTAGCGGGAGGGCTGTTCTTC.